Relative to its sample, the clone carrying this T cell receptor beta chain is medium-sized (0.01 to 0.1%). Its antigen is not identified. This CDR3 is 14 amino acids long. V was shortened by 3 bases and J by 2 bases, with 10 bases between the two germline ends. Findings and limits, study-wide: Tumor Tregs overlapped most with tumor, then blood, naive CD4+ cells. The TCR gene usage of tumor memory CD4+ T cells clustered together with blood and lymph node memory CD4+ cells and with lymph node naive CD4+ cells.

The TRBV12-4/TRBJ1-2 clonotypes were amplified using barcode primers with ligated adaptors. TCRdb redid the calling of the multiplex PCR reads with MiXCR, one entry per CDR3 protein. Altogether roughly 2,400 distinct CDR3 sequences are present, around 2.4% being singletons, with the ten largest covering over 8.5%. Cells sorted as Tregs were CD4+, CD25+ and CD127-/low. The chain recombines TRBV12-3 or TRBV12-4 with TRBJ1-2; tentative D call: TRBD1 (5 bases). The TCR originated in a female donor with breast cancer. The sample taken for sequencing was tumor-infiltrating Tregs sorted from the breast tumor. The CDR3 is CASSFLRDNYGYTF. The CDR3, as DNA: TGTGCCAGCAGTTTTCTTAGGGACAACTATGGCTACACCTTC.